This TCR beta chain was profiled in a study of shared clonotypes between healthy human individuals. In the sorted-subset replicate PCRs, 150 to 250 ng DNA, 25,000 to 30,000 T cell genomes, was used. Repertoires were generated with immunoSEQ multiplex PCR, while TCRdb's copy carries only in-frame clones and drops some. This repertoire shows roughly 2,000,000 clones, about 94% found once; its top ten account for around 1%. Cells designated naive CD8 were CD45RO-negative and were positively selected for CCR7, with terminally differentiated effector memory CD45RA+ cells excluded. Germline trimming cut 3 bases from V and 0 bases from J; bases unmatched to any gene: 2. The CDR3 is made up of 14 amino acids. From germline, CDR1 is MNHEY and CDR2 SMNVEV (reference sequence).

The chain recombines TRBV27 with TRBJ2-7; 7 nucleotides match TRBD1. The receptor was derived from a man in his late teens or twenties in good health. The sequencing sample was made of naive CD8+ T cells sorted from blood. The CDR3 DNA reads TGTGCCAGCAGTTTGGGACAGCTCTCCTACGAGCAGTACTTC. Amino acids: CASSLGQLSYEQYF.